This TCR beta chain was captured by sequencing in a study of cytomegalovirus exposure and HLA in healthy donors. Findings of the study overall: A prior analysis recorded that most TCR beta V segments were productive about 87% or about 30% of the time.

This PCR relied on a set of 60 Vbeta primers and 13 Jbeta primers. Repertoires were generated with immunoSEQ multiplex PCR, while TCRdb's copy carries only in-frame clones and drops some. The sample shows 200,000 to 250,000 clones, around 80% of them seen only once. Only one count was recorded for this clone. Its antigen is currently unknown. The germline V gene has CDR1 MNHEY and CDR2 SVGAGI. Trimming shortened V by 6 bases and J by 6 bases, and 12 bases separated the two germline ends. The CDR3 covers 13 residues. This receptor was obtained from a woman in her fifties or sixties in good health and CMV-seropositive. V and J are TRBV6-5 and TRBJ1-5; TRBD1 is a possible D gene (5 bases). The sequencing input was PBMCs. Here the CDR3 reads CASRRREGQPQHF. CDR3 DNA sequence: TGTGCCAGCAGGCGCAGGGAAGGTCAGCCCCAGCATTTT.